This T cell receptor beta chain was identified during a study of blood T cell repertoires in COVID-19. Study information: Italy, Spain and the United States were the sources of the convalescent and acute COVID-19 samples. PBMCs, B-cell-depleted T cells, or T cells were the source of the cDNA or gDNA that made up the material.

Original analysis: Amplification with reference gene primers provided the estimates of nucleated cell counts. Sequenced by immunoSEQ multiplex PCR; TCRdb stores in-frame clones only, minus some. That table gives V, J and clone size, and the DNA gave D and trimming. The data contain about 300,000 clones, 83% of them singletons. The sample was peripheral blood. The origin of this receptor is a woman aged 50 to 60 who had recovered from COVID-19.

The CDR3 protein is CASRRAANQPQHF. The CDR3 DNA follows: TGTGCCAGCAGGCGGGCAGCCAATCAGCCCCAGCATTTT. This chain connects TRBV6-5 to TRBJ1-5; no clear D. Trimming took off 6 bases at V and 3 bases at J, with 9 bases between the two ends. CDR1 and CDR2 from the germline V gene are MNHEY and SVGAGI. CDR3 length: 13 amino acids.